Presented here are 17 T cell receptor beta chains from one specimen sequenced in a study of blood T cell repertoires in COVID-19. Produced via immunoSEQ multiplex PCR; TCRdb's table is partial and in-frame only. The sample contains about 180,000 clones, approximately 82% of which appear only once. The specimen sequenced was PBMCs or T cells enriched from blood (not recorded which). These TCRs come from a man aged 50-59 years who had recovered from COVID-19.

The CDR3: CASRLLAGQQFF. As DNA, the CDR3 is TGTGCCAGCAGATTACTAGCTGGTCAGCAGTTCTTC. V usage is TRBV2 and J usage is TRBJ2-1; D is perhaps TRBD2 (6 bases). This CDR3 has 12 amino acids. V was clipped by 6 bases and J by 11 bases, with 14 bases between them. Per germline, CDR1 SNHLY and CDR2 FYNNEI.

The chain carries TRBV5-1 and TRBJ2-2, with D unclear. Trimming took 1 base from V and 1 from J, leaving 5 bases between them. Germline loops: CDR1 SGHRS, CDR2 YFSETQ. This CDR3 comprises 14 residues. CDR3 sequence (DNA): TGCGCCAGCAGCTTGCAGGAGAACACCGGGGAGCTGTTTTTT. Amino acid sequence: CASSLQENTGELFF.

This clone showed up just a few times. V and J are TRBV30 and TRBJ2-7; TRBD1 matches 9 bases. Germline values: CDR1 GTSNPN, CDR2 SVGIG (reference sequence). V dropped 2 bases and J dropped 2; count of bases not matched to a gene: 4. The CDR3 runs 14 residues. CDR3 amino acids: CAWSPRQGAYEQYF. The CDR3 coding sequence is TGTGCCTGGAGTCCCAGACAGGGGGCCTACGAGCAGTACTTC.

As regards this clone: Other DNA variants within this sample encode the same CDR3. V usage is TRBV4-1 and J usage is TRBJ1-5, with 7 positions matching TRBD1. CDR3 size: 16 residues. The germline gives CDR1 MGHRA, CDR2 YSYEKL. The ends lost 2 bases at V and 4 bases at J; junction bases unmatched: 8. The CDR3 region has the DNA TGCGCCAGCAGCCAACTACCCGGGACAGCAAATCAGCCCCAGCATTTT. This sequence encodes CASSQLPGTANQPQHF.

The CDR3 bases are TGTGCCAGCAGTTATCACAGGACAGGGATGCGAGAGACCCAGTACTTC. The encoded protein is CASSYHRTGMRETQYF. V usage is TRBV6-5 and J usage is TRBJ2-5; 8 bases are shared with TRBD1. Germline trimming cut 3 bases from V and 4 bases from J; bases unmatched to any gene: 10. CDR1 MNHEY and CDR2 SVGAGI come from the germline V gene. This CDR3 contains 16 residues.

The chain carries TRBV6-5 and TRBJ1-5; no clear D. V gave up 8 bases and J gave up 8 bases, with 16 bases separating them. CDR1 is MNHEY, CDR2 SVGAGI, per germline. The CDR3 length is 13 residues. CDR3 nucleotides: TGTGCCAGCCGAACTGGGCCCTCGGAGCCCCAGCATTTT. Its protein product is CASRTGPSEPQHF.

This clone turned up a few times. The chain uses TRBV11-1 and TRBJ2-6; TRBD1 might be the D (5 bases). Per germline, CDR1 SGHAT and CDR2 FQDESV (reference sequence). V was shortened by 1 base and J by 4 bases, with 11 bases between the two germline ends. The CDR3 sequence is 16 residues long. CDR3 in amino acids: CASSLDQGSGANVLTF. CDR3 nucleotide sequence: TGTGCCAGCAGCTTAGACCAGGGCTCAGGGGCCAACGTCCTGACTTTC.

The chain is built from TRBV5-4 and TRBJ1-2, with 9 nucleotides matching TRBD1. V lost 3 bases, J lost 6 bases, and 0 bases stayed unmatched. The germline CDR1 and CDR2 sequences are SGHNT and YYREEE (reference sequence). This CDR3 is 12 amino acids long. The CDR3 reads CASSWDRDGYTF. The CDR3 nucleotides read TGTGCCAGCAGCTGGGACAGGGATGGCTACACCTTC. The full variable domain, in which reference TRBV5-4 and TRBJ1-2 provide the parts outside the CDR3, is ETGVTQSPTHLIKTRGQQVTLRCSSQSGHNTVSWYQQALGQGPQFIFQYYREEENGRGNFPPRFSGLQFPNYSSELNVNALELDDSALYLCASSWDRDGYTFGSGTRLTVV.

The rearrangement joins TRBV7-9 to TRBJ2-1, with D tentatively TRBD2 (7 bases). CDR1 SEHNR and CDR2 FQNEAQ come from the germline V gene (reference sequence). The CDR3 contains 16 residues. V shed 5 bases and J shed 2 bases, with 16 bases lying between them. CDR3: CASSPGGQHTYNEQFF. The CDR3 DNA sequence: TGTGCCAGCAGCCCGGGAGGACAGCACACCTACAATGAGCAGTTCTTC.

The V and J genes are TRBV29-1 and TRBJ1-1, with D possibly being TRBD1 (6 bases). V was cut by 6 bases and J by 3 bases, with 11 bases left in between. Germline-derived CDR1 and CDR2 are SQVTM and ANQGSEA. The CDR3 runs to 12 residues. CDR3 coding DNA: TGCAGCGTGCAGGGGCACTACACTGAAGCTTTCTTT. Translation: CSVQGHYTEAFF.

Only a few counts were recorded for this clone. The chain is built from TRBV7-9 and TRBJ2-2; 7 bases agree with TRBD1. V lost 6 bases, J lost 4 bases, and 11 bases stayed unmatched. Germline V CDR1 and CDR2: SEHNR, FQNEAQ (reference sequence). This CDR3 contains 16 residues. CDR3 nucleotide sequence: TGTGCCAGCAGTACCCCCCGACAGGGAAGCACCGGGGAGCTGTTTTTT. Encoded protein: CASSTPRQGSTGELFF. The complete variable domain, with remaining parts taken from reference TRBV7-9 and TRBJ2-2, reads DTGVSQNPRHKITKRGQNVTFRCDPISEHNRLYWYRQTLGQGPEFLTYFQNEAQLEKSRLLSDRFSAERPKGSFSTLEIQRTEQGDSAMYLCASSTPRQGSTGELFFGEGSRLTVL.

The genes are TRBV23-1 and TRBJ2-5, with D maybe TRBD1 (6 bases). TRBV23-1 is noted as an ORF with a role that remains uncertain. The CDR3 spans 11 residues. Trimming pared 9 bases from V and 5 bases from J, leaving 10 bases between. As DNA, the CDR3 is TGCGCCAGAGGGGGTTTTGAGACCCAGTACTTC. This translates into CARGGFETQYF.

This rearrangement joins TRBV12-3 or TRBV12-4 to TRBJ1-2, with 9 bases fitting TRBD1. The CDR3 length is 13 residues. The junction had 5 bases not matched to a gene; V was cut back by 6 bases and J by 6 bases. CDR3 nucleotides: TGTGCCAGCAGCTTACAGGGGGCTGATGGCTACACCTTC. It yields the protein CASSLQGADGYTF.

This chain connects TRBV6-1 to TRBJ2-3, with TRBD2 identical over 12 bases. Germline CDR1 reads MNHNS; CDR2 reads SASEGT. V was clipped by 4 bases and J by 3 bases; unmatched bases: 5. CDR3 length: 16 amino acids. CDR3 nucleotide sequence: TGTGCCAGCAGTGGGGGACTAGCGGGCCTGACAGATACGCAGTATTTT. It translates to CASSGGLAGLTDTQYF.

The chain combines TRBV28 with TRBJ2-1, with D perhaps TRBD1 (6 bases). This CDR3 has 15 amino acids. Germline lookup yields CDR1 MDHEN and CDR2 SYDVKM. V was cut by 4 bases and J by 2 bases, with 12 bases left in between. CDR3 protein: CASSSGKGAYNEQFF. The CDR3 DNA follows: TGTGCCAGCAGTTCCGGAAAGGGGGCCTACAATGAGCAGTTCTTC.

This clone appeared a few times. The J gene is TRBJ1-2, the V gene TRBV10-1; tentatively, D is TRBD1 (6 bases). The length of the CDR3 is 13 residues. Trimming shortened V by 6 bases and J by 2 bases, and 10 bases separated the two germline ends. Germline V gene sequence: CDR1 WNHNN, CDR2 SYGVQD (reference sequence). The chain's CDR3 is CASSKTGNYGYTF. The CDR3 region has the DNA TGCGCCAGCAGCAAAACAGGGAACTATGGCTACACCTTC.

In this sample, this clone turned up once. For the CDR3, the DNA is TGTGCCTGGGGGGAGGCGGGGGCACTCTCCTACGAGCAGTACTTC. Protein sequence: CAWGEAGALSYEQYF. The rearrangement uses TRBV30 and TRBJ2-7; D perhaps matches TRBD2 (7 bases). The V end lost 5 bases, the J end lost 0 bases, and 17 bases lay between the germline ends. This CDR3 is built from 15 residues. Germline V gives CDR1 GTSNPN, CDR2 SVGIG (reference sequence).